The 21 T cell receptor beta chains in this list originate from one sample, sequenced in a study of blood T cell repertoires in COVID-19. Clones were sequenced by immunoSEQ multiplex PCR, and TCRdb holds only the in-frame ones, with some missing. The data show fewer than 250,000 clones, over 70% seen once. Material for sequencing was PBMCs or T cells enriched from blood (not recorded which). The receptors stem from a woman under 40 who had been exposed to COVID-19.

The chain couples TRBV5-1 to TRBJ1-3; D not certain. CDR1 and CDR2 from the germline V gene are SGHRS and YFSETQ. Trimming pared 4 bases from V and 0 bases from J, leaving 11 bases between. The CDR3 spans 15 residues. This chain's CDR3 is CASSLDSYSGNTIYF. The CDR3 nucleotides read TGCGCCAGCAGCCTCGACTCCTACTCTGGAAACACCATATATTTT.

The chain has TRBV7-2 and TRBJ1-3, with 7 nucleotides matching TRBD1. Losses at the gene ends were 4 bases for V and 0 bases for J; bases not matched to a gene: 3. The CDR3 is 15 residues long. Per the germline V gene, CDR1 is SGHTA and CDR2 is FQGNSA. CDR3 loop: CASSWGQYSGNTIYF. CDR3 bases: TGTGCCAGCAGCTGGGGACAGTACTCTGGAAACACCATATATTTT.

The chain has TRBV5-1 and TRBJ1-1, with a tentative D call TRBD1 (6 bases). The CDR3 contains 15 residues. The ends were cut back, 2 bases at V and 1 base at J, with 12 bases in the middle. CDR1 and CDR2 from the germline V gene are SGHRS and YFSETQ. The CDR3 DNA is TGCGCCAGCAGCTTAACAGGGTCGTGGAACACTGAAGCTTTCTTT. Protein: CASSLTGSWNTEAFF. Full variable domain (rest looked up from reference TRBV5-1 and TRBJ1-1): KAGVTQTPRYLIKTRGQQVTLSCSPISGHRSVSWYQQTPGQGLQFLFEYFSETQRNKGNFPGRFSGRQFSNSRSEMNVSTLELGDSALYLCASSLTGSWNTEAFFGQGTRLTVV.

The rearrangement uses TRBV7-2 and TRBJ1-2, with a possible D match to TRBD1 (5 bases). CDR3 length: 14 amino acids. The germline V and J ends were trimmed by 7 bases and 4 bases, with 16 bases remaining between them. Germline V gene sequence: CDR1 SGHTA, CDR2 FQGNSA. The CDR3 sequence is CASKDSLPTYGYTF. The CDR3 DNA reads TGTGCCAGCAAAGACAGCCTGCCTACCTATGGCTACACCTTC. The variable domain in full, with the rest retrieved from reference TRBV7-2 and TRBJ1-2, is GAGVSQSPSNKVTEKGKDVELRCDPISGHTALYWYRQSLGQGLEFLIYFQGNSAPDKSGLPSDRFSAERTGGSVSTLTIQRTQQEDSAVYLCASKDSLPTYGYTFGSGTRLTVV.

This chain uses TRBV5-4 with TRBJ2-2; no definite D call. V lost 1 base and J lost 5, with 9 bases in between. CDR1 is SGHNT and CDR2 is YYREEE in the germline V gene (reference sequence). The CDR3 sequence is 14 residues long. Written as DNA, the CDR3 is TGTGCCAGCAGCTTGTTCTCTGAGACCGGGGAGCTGTTTTTT. Its protein is CASSLFSETGELFF.

The chain uses TRBV2 and TRBJ1-2; D ambiguous. Deletions cut 6 bases from V and 2 bases from J, with 4 bases between. CDR3 length: 11 residues. Germline values: CDR1 SNHLY, CDR2 FYNNEI. As DNA, the CDR3 is TGTGCCAGCAGACAAAACTATGGCTACACCTTC. It yields the protein CASRQNYGYTF.

This chain joins TRBV10-3 and TRBJ2-7; D gene uncertain. The CDR3 covers 13 residues. Deletions cut 8 bases from V and 4 bases from J, with 15 bases between. Germline lookup yields CDR1 ENHRY and CDR2 SYGVKD. Here the CDR3 DNA reads TGTGCCATCTTAAAGGAGACTGTATACGAGCAGTACTTC. It encodes CAILKETVYEQYF.

The rearrangement joins TRBV28 to TRBJ1-2; 9 nucleotides match TRBD1. The CDR3 has 15 residues. The germline gives CDR1 MDHEN, CDR2 SYDVKM. After removal of 6 bases from V and 4 bases from J, the junction contained 9 bases not matched to a gene. CDR3 protein: CASRGQGPRAYGYTF. The CDR3 region has the DNA TGTGCCAGCAGAGGACAGGGGCCGCGGGCCTATGGCTACACCTTC.

This clone was counted between two and nine times. The chain combines TRBV5-1 with TRBJ1-1; no reliable D call. The CDR3 extends over 13 amino acids. Germline V gene lookup returns CDR1 SGHRS and CDR2 YFSETQ. Trimming pared 2 bases from V and 5 bases from J, leaving 10 bases between. The CDR3 region has the DNA TGCGCCAGCAGCTTAAGAGGGAGAACTGAAGCTTTCTTT. Encoded protein: CASSLRGRTEAFF.

The count of this clone is one. V is TRBV29-1 and J is TRBJ1-2; D may be TRBD1 (5 bases). V was trimmed by 4 bases and J by 5 bases, leaving 14 bases between them. The CDR3 totals 13 residues. Germline V gene data show CDR1 as SQVTM and CDR2 as ANQGSEA. The CDR3: CSVGLQGIYGYTF. The CDR3 bases are TGCAGCGTTGGTTTGCAGGGAATTTATGGCTACACCTTC. The full variable domain, rest sourced from reference TRBV29-1 and TRBJ1-2, is SAVISQKPSRDICQRGTSLTIQCQVDSQVTMMFWYRQQPGQSLTLIATANQGSEATYESGFVIDKFPISRPNLTFSTLTVSNMSPEDSSIYLCSVGLQGIYGYTFGSGTRLTVV.

V is TRBV7-6 and J is TRBJ2-1; 14 nucleotides agree with TRBD2. V lost 1 base to trimming and J lost 2 bases; unmatched junction nucleotides: 13. This CDR3 has 21 amino acids. CDR1 and CDR2 from the germline V gene are SGHVS and FNYEAQ. CDR3 amino acids: CASSLGGLAGGPAGTYNEQFF. The CDR3, as DNA: TGTGCCAGCAGCTTAGGTGGACTAGCGGGAGGCCCCGCCGGAACCTACAATGAGCAGTTCTTC.

This clone was counted between two and nine times. The chain recombines TRBV30 with TRBJ1-2, with 9 nucleotides matching TRBD1. The germline gives CDR1 GTSNPN, CDR2 SVGIG (reference sequence). This CDR3 has 16 amino acids. V lost 8 bases to trimming and J lost 0 bases; unmatched junction nucleotides: 13. For the CDR3, the DNA is TGTGCCGGAAGGAACAGGGGGCCACAAACTAACTATGGCTACACCTTC. This translates into CAGRNRGPQTNYGYTF. Drawing the rest from reference TRBV30 and TRBJ1-2, the complete variable domain is SQTIHQWPATLVQPVGSPLSLECTVEGTSNPNLYWYRQAAGRGLQLLFYSVGIGQISSEVPQNLSASRPQDRQFILSSKKLLLSDSGFYLCAGRNRGPQTNYGYTFGSGTRLTVV.

This clone was picked up one time. This rearrangement joins TRBV6-5 to TRBJ1-6; D gene ambiguous. This CDR3 is 13 amino acids long. V was trimmed by 6 bases and J by 7 bases, leaving 10 bases between them. CDR1 is MNHEY, CDR2 SVGAGI, per germline. As DNA, the CDR3 is TGTGCCAGCAGCTTTGGACTCAATTCACCCCTCCACTTT. Amino acids: CASSFGLNSPLHF.

The chain joins TRBV18 to TRBJ2-5; 8 bases line up with TRBD1. CDR1 KGHSH and CDR2 LQKENI come from the germline V gene. J gave up 2 bases and V 2 bases, and 10 bases lay outside the gene matches. The CDR3 has 17 residues. The CDR3 loop reads CASSPRPGGGWQETQYF. CDR3 coding DNA: TGTGCCAGCTCACCAAGGCCAGGGGGCGGATGGCAAGAGACCCAGTACTTC.

The rearrangement uses TRBV30 and TRBJ2-2, with 7 nucleotides matching TRBD1. V was clipped by 1 base and J by 4 bases; unmatched bases: 6. Germline V gene data show CDR1 as GTSNPN and CDR2 as SVGIG (reference sequence). This CDR3 region has 15 residues. The CDR3 DNA is TGTGCCTGGAGTGCCAACCGACAGGGCACCGGGGAGCTGTTTTTT. The encoded protein is CAWSANRQGTGELFF.

V and J are TRBV11-3 and TRBJ2-6, with a tentative D call TRBD2 (6 bases). Looked up from germline, CDR1 is SGHNT and CDR2 is YENEEA. V lost 5 bases, J lost 0 bases, and 14 bases lay in between. CDR3 length: 17 amino acids. This CDR3 is CASSPGRGNSGANVLTF. The CDR3 DNA sequence: TGTGCCAGCAGCCCGGGGCGGGGAAACTCTGGGGCCAACGTCCTGACTTTC.

This chain links TRBV2 with TRBJ1-5; no clear D. Germline values: CDR1 SNHLY, CDR2 FYNNEI. The V end lost 3 bases, the J end lost 1 base, and 10 bases lay between the germline ends. CDR3 length equals 15 residues. The CDR3 coding sequence is TGTGCCAGCAGTGAGGAGTTCATAAGCAATCAGCCCCAGCATTTT. This translates into CASSEEFISNQPQHF.

The CDR3 nucleotides read TGTGCCAGTAGTATTCACACAATTAGCAATCAGCCCCAGCATTTT. This translates into CASSIHTISNQPQHF. This sequence joins TRBV19 and TRBJ1-5, with unresolved D. The V end lost 3 bases, the J end lost 0 bases, and 9 bases lay between the germline ends. The germline gives CDR1 LNHDA, CDR2 SQIVND (reference sequence). The length of the CDR3 is 15 residues.

A remark on this clone: This CDR3 is also generated by other DNA sequences in the sample. This sequence joins TRBV5-1 and TRBJ1-1; TRBD1 matches at 7 bases. V lost 0 bases, J lost 4 bases, and 3 bases stayed unmatched. From germline, CDR1 is SGHRS and CDR2 YFSETQ. CDR3 length equals 14 residues. The CDR3 sequence is CASSLDQGGTEAFF. The CDR3, as DNA: TGCGCCAGCAGCTTGGATCAGGGGGGCACTGAAGCTTTCTTT.

Written as DNA, the CDR3 is TGCGCCAGCAGCCCGGACGGAGGGTACAATGAGCAGTTCTTC. Its protein product is CASSPDGGYNEQFF. The rearrangement uses TRBV5-1 and TRBJ2-1; D is possibly TRBD2 (6 bases). The V end was cut by 4 bases, the J end by 4 bases, with 12 bases between. The CDR3 length is 14 residues. Germline assignment: CDR1 SGHRS and CDR2 YFSETQ. Full variable domain (remainder filled in from reference TRBV5-1 and TRBJ2-1): KAGVTQTPRYLIKTRGQQVTLSCSPISGHRSVSWYQQTPGQGLQFLFEYFSETQRNKGNFPGRFSGRQFSNSRSEMNVSTLELGDSALYLCASSPDGGYNEQFFGPGTRLTVL.

The chain is built from TRBV4-2 and TRBJ1-1; no definite D call. There are 14 residues in the CDR3. Trimming cost V 0 bases and J 0 bases, with 5 bases left between them. CDR1 and CDR2 (germline): LGHNA, YNFKEQ. The CDR3 sequence is CASSQEAMNTEAFF. The CDR3 nucleotides read TGTGCCAGCAGCCAAGAAGCCATGAACACTGAAGCTTTCTTT.